The 21 T cell receptor beta chains below were found in one sample sequenced in a study of CD8+CD57+ T cells in acquired aplastic anemia. For CDR3 and TCR beta VDJ profiling, genomic DNA was the template used. TCRdb reprocessed the reads via MiXCR and lists one record per CDR3 protein. This sample has some 160,000 distinct CDR3 sequences, with 40% to 50% found just once. Sequencing was done on patients that had shown CD8+CD57+ cell expansion by flow cytometry. The sequencing input was sorted CD4+, CD8+, or CD8+CD57+ T cells (not recorded which) from PBMCs. All receptors come from a human donor with aplastic anemia.

Ten or more counts support this clonotype. This chain links TRBV7-2 with TRBJ2-4; a possible D gene is TRBD1 (6 bases). The CDR3 length is 13 residues. V shed 1 base and J shed 7 bases, with 8 bases lying between them. The germline V gene encodes CDR1 SGHTA and CDR2 FQGNSA. CDR3 coding DNA: TGTGCCAGCAGCTTAGGGCAGGGGAACATTCAGTACTTC. Protein sequence: CASSLGQGNIQYF.

The sample holds many counts of this clonotype. The chain employs TRBV24-1 and TRBJ2-2; D ambiguous. Trimming removed 7 bases at V and 3 bases at J, with 11 bases between. Germline V gene lookup returns CDR1 KGHDR and CDR2 SFDVKD. This CDR3 region has 14 residues. The CDR3 DNA follows: TGTGCCACCAGGACTGGTTCGGACACCGGGGAGCTGTTTTTT. Its protein is CATRTGSDTGELFF.

This clonotype was counted at least ten times. At one boundary the junction diverges from the germline segment, which might be a read error. J is TRBJ1-4 and V is TRBV7-7; D might be TRBD1 (5 bases). CDR3 length: 14 amino acids. Germline V CDR1 and CDR2: SSHAT, FNYEAQ (reference sequence). The CDR3, as DNA: TGTGCTAGCAGCTCCGGGACGGATGATGAAAAACTGTTTTTT. Protein sequence: CASSSGTDDEKLFF.

This sequence joins TRBV2 and TRBJ1-2; 9 nucleotides agree with TRBD1. The CDR3 runs 14 residues. Per germline, CDR1 SNHLY and CDR2 FYNNEI. The junction had 4 bases not matched to a gene; V was cut back by 6 bases and J by 2 bases. CDR3 in amino acids: CASREDRGNYGYTF. The CDR3 coding sequence is TGTGCCAGCAGGGAGGACAGGGGAAACTATGGCTACACCTTC.

About this clonotype itself: One junction end does not reproduce the germline sequence, and a read error may be involved. This chain links TRBV6-2 or TRBV6-3 with TRBJ2-3; D call uncertain. Germline V gives CDR1 MNHEY, CDR2 SVGEGT. This CDR3 has 19 residues. The CDR3 protein is CVSSYVTEGLIFNTDTQYF. The CDR3 nucleotides are TGTGTCAGCAGTTACGTTACAGAAGGTCTCATTTTTAACACAGATACGCAGTATTTT.

The chain uses TRBV6-1 and TRBJ2-1; D uncertain. The CDR3 has 11 amino acids. The V end was cut by 9 bases, the J end by 8 bases, with 11 bases between. Per the germline V gene, CDR1 is MNHNS and CDR2 is SASEGT. The CDR3 coding sequence is TGTGCCAGTGTACAGCACGATGAGCAGTTCTTC. It specifies CASVQHDEQFF.

The rearrangement uses TRBV10-3 and TRBJ1-2, with D unclear. V lost 0 bases and J lost 8, with 10 bases in between. Germline V CDR1 and CDR2: ENHRY, SYGVKD. The CDR3 is 13 residues long. The CDR3 sequence: CAISESGRDGYTF. The CDR3 DNA reads TGTGCCATCAGTGAGTCTGGACGCGACGGCTACACCTTC.

At least ten counts were recorded for this clonotype. This chain connects TRBV9 to TRBJ2-7, with D tentatively TRBD1 (6 bases). Germline V lookup: CDR1 SGDLS, CDR2 YYNGEE. This CDR3 is built from 13 residues. Trimming stripped 2 bases from V and 4 bases from J, with 10 bases between. CDR3 residues: CASSVAQGYEQYF. The DNA for the CDR3 is TGTGCCAGCAGCGTGGCACAGGGTTACGAGCAGTACTTC.

J is TRBJ2-7 and V is TRBV7-8; TRBD1 aligns across 8 bases. The V gene's germline CDR1 is SGHVS and CDR2 FQNEAQ. After removal of 4 bases from V and 5 bases from J, the junction contained 7 bases not matched to a gene. This CDR3 contains 14 residues. As DNA, the CDR3 is TGTGCCAGCAGCTCCGGACAGGGCGTCCACGAGCAGTACTTC. It yields the protein CASSSGQGVHEQYF.

The table lists this clonotype with many counts. The chain has TRBV11-2 and TRBJ2-7; TRBD2 aligns across 14 bases. Germline values: CDR1 SGHAT, CDR2 FQNNGV. Losses at the gene ends were 5 bases for V and 5 bases for J; bases not matched to a gene: 14. CDR3 length: 18 residues. CDR3 loop: CASSPGLAGAGREHEQYF. In DNA, the CDR3 is TGTGCCAGCAGCCCGGGACTAGCGGGAGCCGGAAGGGAGCACGAGCAGTACTTC.

CDR3 DNA sequence: TGTGCCAGCAGCGTAGGAAATAGCGGGAAAGGGACCCAGTACTTC. It specifies CASSVGNSGKGTQYF. The rearrangement joins TRBV2 to TRBJ2-5; 8 nucleotides line up with TRBD2. V lost 6 bases, J lost 7 bases, and 13 bases stayed unmatched. This CDR3 region has 15 residues. Per the germline V gene, CDR1 is SNHLY and CDR2 is FYNNEI.

The chain employs TRBV7-9 and TRBJ1-2; no reliable D call. Germline CDR1 reads SEHNR; CDR2 reads FQNEAQ (reference sequence). CDR3 size: 12 residues. V dropped 2 bases and J dropped 8 bases, with 9 bases sitting between them. DNA of the CDR3: TGTGCCAGCAGCTTACCAGGAGGGGGCTACACCTTC. Protein: CASSLPGGGYTF.

Comment on this clonotype: A much larger clone differs from this one at a single base, so this may be a read error. This rearrangement joins TRBV7-8 to TRBJ2-7, with a tentative D call TRBD2 (5 bases). Trimming removed 6 bases from V and 2 bases from J, with 11 bases in between. Germline values: CDR1 SGHVS, CDR2 FQNEAQ. This CDR3 is built from 13 residues. The CDR3 loop is CASRGGYAYEQYF. CDR3 nucleotide sequence: TGTGCCAGCAGGGGCGGGTACGCCTACGAGCAGTACTTC.

The CDR3 loop reads CATSAGQRRETQYF. The DNA for the CDR3 is TGTGCCACCAGTGCCGGACAACGGCGGGAGACCCAGTACTTC. The chain carries TRBV24-1 and TRBJ2-5, with TRBD1 as a possible D gene (5 bases). Germline CDR1 is KGHDR and CDR2 is SFDVKD. The germline V and J ends were trimmed by 5 bases and 5 bases, with 14 bases remaining between them. CDR3 length equals 14 residues.

A few counts support this clonotype. The chain links TRBV7-2 to TRBJ2-5; D uncertain. Germline lookup yields CDR1 SGHTA and CDR2 FQGNSA. The V gene lost 1 base and the J gene lost 1 base, with 4 bases spanning the gap. There are 13 residues in the CDR3. The CDR3 DNA follows: TGTGCCAGCAGCTTAGATCCCCAAGAGACCCAGTACTTC. Amino acids: CASSLDPQETQYF.

Ten or more counts support this clonotype. J is TRBJ2-7 and V is TRBV9, with 16 bases matching TRBD2. This CDR3 is 18 amino acids long. Germline CDR1 is SGDLS and CDR2 is YYNGEE. J gave up 6 bases and V 3 bases, and 12 bases lay outside the gene matches. Here the CDR3 DNA reads TGTGCCAGCAGCGGGAGGGGACTAGCGGGAGGGCCGGGCTCCGAGCAGTACTTC. Its translation: CASSGRGLAGGPGSEQYF.

This clonotype was counted ten times or more. V is TRBV5-1 and J is TRBJ2-7, with D possibly TRBD1 on 6 matching bases. This CDR3 comprises 14 residues. V lost 1 base and J 2 bases, leaving 10 bases between the germline ends. The germline gives CDR1 SGHRS, CDR2 YFSETQ. Here the CDR3 reads CASSLQQGTYEQYF. CDR3 in DNA: TGCGCCAGCAGCTTGCAACAGGGCACCTACGAGCAGTACTTC.

V is TRBV4-1 and J is TRBJ2-7; D remains unclear. This CDR3 has 15 amino acids. Germline V gene data show CDR1 as MGHRA and CDR2 as YSYEKL. V was shortened by 5 bases and J by 2 bases, with 16 bases between the two germline ends. The CDR3 nucleotides are TGCGCCAGCAGCGACTTAAAGGGTCTCGCCTACGAGCAGTACTTC. It translates to CASSDLKGLAYEQYF.

On this clonotype itself: A read error may be the cause here, since a much bigger clone is one base away. This sequence joins TRBV12-5 and TRBJ2-5; D is possibly TRBD1 (5 bases). V was cut by 1 base and J by 5 bases, with 14 bases left in between. The CDR3 is 15 amino acids. Per the germline V gene, CDR1 is LGHNT and CDR2 is FRNRAP. The CDR3 protein is CASGLDHGQIETQYF. CDR3 DNA sequence: TGTGCTAGTGGTTTGGACCACGGACAAATTGAGACCCAGTACTTC.

This clonotype has more than one count but fewer than ten. The rearrangement joins TRBV10-3 to TRBJ2-3; D is possibly TRBD1 (6 bases). The CDR3 covers 14 residues. Germline V gene data show CDR1 as ENHRY and CDR2 as SYGVKD. With 4 bases removed from V and 3 bases from J, the gap between germline ends came to 11 bases. The CDR3 loop is CAISGTGTTDTQYF. CDR3 DNA: TGTGCCATCAGTGGAACCGGGACAACAGATACGCAGTATTTT.

Many counts were recorded for this clonotype. This sequence joins TRBV6-5 and TRBJ1-3; D is unresolved. The CDR3 loop spans 11 amino acids. CDR1 and CDR2 (germline): MNHEY, SVGAGI. The V and J ends lost 2 bases and 4 bases respectively, with 0 bases between them. The CDR3 DNA reads TGTGCCAGCAGTTACGGAAACACCATATATTTT. Amino acids: CASSYGNTIYF.